Shown below are 13 T cell receptor beta chains from a single sample sequenced in a study of glioma-infiltrating T cells after dendritic cell vaccination. Profiled with immunoSEQ multiplex PCR; TCRdb holds only in-frame clones, not every one. The sample consists of around 60,000 clones, around nine tenths of them appearing once. Time point here: after dendritic cell vaccination, including at tumor progression/relapse. The material sequenced was blood, taken after dendritic cell vaccination. These receptors were collected from a human donor with glioblastoma.

This chain links TRBV6-5 with TRBJ1-2; no definite D call. Trimming took off 5 bases at V and 10 bases at J, with 11 bases between the two ends. CDR1 and CDR2 (germline): MNHEY, SVGAGI. The CDR3 extends over 11 amino acids. The CDR3 bases are TGTGCCAGCAGTGCGGGGAAGCCCTACACCTTC. This gives the protein CASSAGKPYTF.

The V and J genes are TRBV19 and TRBJ2-7; TRBD1 might be the D (5 bases). V lost 3 bases and J 0 bases, leaving 9 bases between the germline ends. Germline V gene sequence: CDR1 LNHDA, CDR2 SQIVND (reference sequence). The CDR3 has 14 residues. CDR3 sequence: CASSMSGSSYEQYF. CDR3 nucleotides: TGTGCCAGTAGTATGTCAGGGTCCTCCTACGAGCAGTACTTC. The whole variable domain, remainder taken from reference TRBV19 and TRBJ2-7, is DGGITQSPKYLFRKEGQNVTLSCEQNLNHDAMYWYRQDPGQGLRLIYYSQIVNDFQKGDIAEGYSVSREKKESFPLTVTSAQKNPTAFYLCASSMSGSSYEQYFGPGTRLTVT.

This clone was counted between two and nine times. The chain links TRBV28 to TRBJ1-2; a weak D match, TRBD1 (6 bases). Trimming pared 10 bases from V and 0 bases from J, leaving 18 bases between. The CDR3 is 15 residues long. Germline V gene data show CDR1 as MDHEN and CDR2 as SYDVKM. The CDR3 sequence: CATLDSRNPNYGYTF. The CDR3 region has the DNA TGTGCCACCTTGGACAGTCGCAACCCTAACTATGGCTACACCTTC.

The genes are TRBV9 and TRBJ1-1, with D uncertain. Per germline, CDR1 SGDLS and CDR2 YYNGEE. The germline V and J ends were trimmed by 2 bases and 0 bases, with 11 bases remaining between them. The length of the CDR3 is 15 residues. This CDR3 reads CASSVTLTMNTEAFF. CDR3 nucleotide sequence: TGTGCCAGCAGCGTTACCCTAACGATGAACACTGAAGCTTTCTTT.

V usage is TRBV4-2 and J usage is TRBJ1-5; tentative D call: TRBD1 (5 bases). Germline V gives CDR1 LGHNA, CDR2 YNFKEQ. The CDR3 runs 16 residues. Deletions cut 0 bases from V and 4 bases from J, with 13 bases between. CDR3 loop: CASSQEAGRGNQPQHF. The CDR3 nucleotides read TGTGCCAGCAGCCAAGAAGCAGGGCGCGGAAATCAGCCCCAGCATTTT.

V gene TRBV27 combines with J gene TRBJ2-2; 7 positions agree with TRBD2. Germline trimming cut 6 bases from V and 0 bases from J; bases unmatched to any gene: 4. From germline, CDR1 is MNHEY and CDR2 SMNVEV (reference sequence). This CDR3 contains 15 residues. Here the CDR3 DNA reads TGTGCCAGCAGAACCGGGACTACGAACACCGGGGAGCTGTTTTTT. Protein sequence: CASRTGTTNTGELFF.

This chain uses TRBV6-5 with TRBJ1-1; unclear D gene. CDR3 length: 14 residues. The V gene lost 3 bases and the J gene lost 0 bases, with 8 bases spanning the gap. Germline V gives CDR1 MNHEY, CDR2 SVGAGI. This CDR3 is CASSYGQLNTEAFF. The CDR3 nucleotides read TGTGCCAGCAGTTATGGGCAGCTGAACACTGAAGCTTTCTTT.

The V call is TRBV5-3, the J call TRBJ1-5; D may be TRBD1 (6 bases). TRBV5-3 is marked as an open reading frame, function uncertain. The ends were cut back, 4 bases at V and 0 bases at J, with 11 bases in the middle. The length of the CDR3 is 15 residues. CDR3 region: CARSPDRHSNQPQHF. The CDR3, as DNA: TGTGCCAGAAGCCCGGACAGACATAGCAATCAGCCCCAGCATTTT.

V and J are TRBV18 and TRBJ1-2; the match to TRBD1 covers 9 bases. Unmatched junction bases numbered 9, after V lost 6 bases and J lost 1 base. This CDR3 has 16 amino acids. Germline V CDR1 and CDR2: KGHSH, LQKENI. This CDR3 is CASSRTGTGLNYGYTF. The CDR3 nucleotides read TGTGCCAGCTCGAGAACCGGGACAGGGCTTAACTATGGCTACACCTTC.

To note about this clone: The same CDR3 is also encoded by other DNA sequences in this sample. This sequence joins TRBV19 and TRBJ1-6, with TRBD1 identical over 12 bases. V gave up 4 bases and J gave up 5 bases; unmatched junction bases: 6. This CDR3 is 17 amino acids long. Germline lookup yields CDR1 LNHDA and CDR2 SQIVND (reference sequence). CDR3 sequence (DNA): TGTGCCAGTAGTAGGGGACAGGGGGCACAGGATAATTCACCCCTCCACTTT. It specifies CASSRGQGAQDNSPLHF. Filled out from reference TRBV19 and TRBJ1-6, the complete variable domain reads DGGITQSPKYLFRKEGQNVTLSCEQNLNHDAMYWYRQDPGQGLRLIYYSQIVNDFQKGDIAEGYSVSREKKESFPLTVTSAQKNPTAFYLCASSRGQGAQDNSPLHFGNGTRLTVT.

This chain uses TRBV4-2 with TRBJ2-7; 10 bases map to TRBD1. The CDR3 runs 21 residues. Germline V gene sequence: CDR1 LGHNA, CDR2 YNFKEQ. With V trimmed by 4 bases and J by 2 bases, 23 bases remained unmatched. The DNA of the CDR3 is TGTGCCAGCAGCCCTATTCGACAGGGGGCCCTCACGGTAGCGACTCCCTACGAGCAGTACTTC. Translating gives CASSPIRQGALTVATPYEQYF.

The chain carries TRBV9 and TRBJ2-3; D not resolved. Trimming stripped 3 bases from V and 0 bases from J, with 5 bases between. Per germline, CDR1 SGDLS and CDR2 YYNGEE. The CDR3 consists of 13 residues. For the CDR3, the DNA is TGTGCCAGCAGCGCCTCTAGCACAGATACGCAGTATTTT. This codes for CASSASSTDTQYF. The whole variable domain, filled in from reference TRBV9 and TRBJ2-3, reads DSGVTQTPKHLITATGQRVTLRCSPRSGDLSVYWYQQSLDQGLQFLIQYYNGEERAKGNILERFSAQQFPDLHSELNLSSLELGDSALYFCASSASSTDTQYFGPGTRLTVL.

The chain is built from TRBV4-1 and TRBJ2-7; 7 bases agree with TRBD1. Germline CDR1 and CDR2: MGHRA and YSYEKL. The V segment lost 3 bases and the J segment 1 base; nucleotides outside the gene matches: 9. The CDR3 totals 16 residues. CDR3 nucleotides: TGCGCCAGCAGCCACGTAGGACAGGTAGGGTCCTACGAGCAGTACTTC. Its translation is CASSHVGQVGSYEQYF.